Listed here are 10 T cell receptor beta chains from one sample, sequenced in a study of blood T cell repertoires in COVID-19 (dated by TCRdb to 2020 to 2022). The library was generated by the immunoSEQ multiplex PCR assay. TCRdb took this table from immuneACCESS and kept in-frame rearrangements with V and J called. Such tables lack part of the clones; where checked against another copy, unresolved V genes explain under half of the gap, and the rest is unexplained. This sample gives 200,000 to 250,000 clones in total; around 80% of them show up just once. Clones ranked in the top ten supply roughly 3.4% of the sample. The sample consisted of peripheral blood. The source is a woman younger than 30 with acute or convalescent COVID-19.

This chain joins TRBV19 and TRBJ2-7; 13 positions match TRBD2. The V gene end was trimmed by 4 bases and the J gene end by 4 bases; junction bases not matched to a gene: 7. In germline, CDR1 is LNHDA, CDR2 SQIVND (reference sequence). This CDR3 contains 16 residues. Here the CDR3 reads CASSTRTSGSKYEQYF. CDR3 nucleotide sequence: TGTGCCAGTAGTACCCGGACTAGCGGGAGTAAGTACGAGCAGTACTTC.

The chain carries TRBV7-8 and TRBJ2-7, with 8 bases aligning to TRBD1. The germline V gene encodes CDR1 SGHVS and CDR2 FQNEAQ. The V gene end was trimmed by 5 bases and the J gene end by 6 bases; junction bases not matched to a gene: 9. The CDR3 is made up of 14 amino acids. CDR3 nucleotides: TGTGCCAGCAGCCTCCGGGACAGGTCCCTCGAGCAGTACTTC. Amino acid sequence: CASSLRDRSLEQYF.

CDR3 in amino acids: CASRHGGYSNQPQHF. The CDR3 DNA sequence: TGTGCCAGCAGGCACGGGGGGTATAGCAATCAGCCCCAGCATTTT. The chain uses TRBV28 and TRBJ1-5; TRBD1 might be the D (5 bases). CDR1 MDHEN and CDR2 SYDVKM come from the germline V gene. V dropped 6 bases and J dropped 0 bases, with 12 bases sitting between them. The CDR3 extends over 15 amino acids.

This sequence joins TRBV28 and TRBJ1-2; 7 bases line up with TRBD1. CDR1 is MDHEN, CDR2 SYDVKM, per germline. This CDR3 comprises 14 residues. The V and J ends lost 6 bases and 3 bases, in that order; junction bases with no gene match: 7. The CDR3 spells CASSPTGLDYGYTF. CDR3 DNA: TGTGCCAGCAGCCCGACAGGGTTGGACTATGGCTACACCTTC.

CDR3: CASTRDRGDQREVYNEQFF. The CDR3 DNA follows: TGTGCCAGCACCCGGGACAGGGGGGATCAGCGGGAGGTCTACAATGAGCAGTTCTTC. The rearrangement uses TRBV7-2 and TRBJ2-1; 11 nucleotides match TRBD1. Germline V gene data show CDR1 as SGHTA and CDR2 as FQGNSA. With 7 bases clipped from V and 3 bases from J, the junction kept 17 bases outside the gene matches. The CDR3 is made up of 19 amino acids.

This chain links TRBV6-5 with TRBJ2-4; possible D gene TRBD2, 6 bases. With 2 bases removed from V and 1 base from J, the gap between germline ends came to 6 bases. Germline V gene lookup returns CDR1 MNHEY and CDR2 SVGAGI. The CDR3 is made up of 14 amino acids. The DNA of the CDR3 is TGTGCCAGCAGTTACGGAGGGGCCAAAAACATTCAGTACTTC. Protein: CASSYGGAKNIQYF.

This chain links TRBV7-2 with TRBJ2-3, with TRBD2 as a possible D gene (6 bases). Trimming removed 2 bases from V and 8 bases from J, with 17 bases in between. The CDR3 extends over 15 amino acids. Germline CDR1 reads SGHTA; CDR2 reads FQGNSA. The CDR3 loop reads CASSLLGGGQGTQYF. For the CDR3, the DNA is TGTGCCAGCAGCTTATTGGGAGGAGGGCAAGGTACGCAGTATTTT.

This chain uses TRBV5-1 with TRBJ2-7, with D tentatively TRBD1 (5 bases). The V end was cut by 1 base, the J end by 5 bases, with 13 bases between. The CDR3 sequence is 14 residues long. Germline CDR1 is SGHRS and CDR2 is YFSETQ. The CDR3 spells CASSLSSGLNEQYF. The CDR3 DNA reads as TGCGCCAGCAGCTTGAGTTCAGGGCTAAACGAGCAGTACTTC.

This clone was found a few times. The chain carries TRBV28 and TRBJ2-1; 10 positions match TRBD2. CDR3 length: 16 residues. The germline CDR1 and CDR2 sequences are MDHEN and SYDVKM. The V gene end was trimmed by 1 base and the J gene end by 2 bases; junction bases not matched to a gene: 2. The CDR3 sequence: CASSLSSGRAYNEQFF. CDR3 coding DNA: TGTGCCAGCAGTTTATCGAGCGGGAGGGCCTACAATGAGCAGTTCTTC.

The chain has TRBV7-8 and TRBJ2-2; TRBD1 matches 8 bases. Per germline, CDR1 SGHVS and CDR2 FQNEAQ. J was trimmed by 4 bases and V by 6 bases; bases with no gene match: 7. The CDR3 contains 15 residues. In DNA, the CDR3 is TGTGCCAGCAGGGTCGGACAGGGTCTCACCGGGGAGCTGTTTTTT. Encoded protein: CASRVGQGLTGELFF.